This TCR beta chain emerged from a study of T-cell memory formation after mild COVID-19. Findings of the study overall: Shrinking CD4+ clones resided mostly in CM and EM, and CD8+ ones in EMRA.

About this clonotype: Antigen unknown.

TCRalpha and TCRbeta libraries used 5'RACE with constant-segment primers and UMIs. TCRdb re-analysed the 5' RACE reads in MiXCR, keeping a single row per CDR3 protein. The sample consists of about 430,000 distinct CDR3 sequences, approximately 24% of them appearing once. The germline V and J ends were trimmed by 3 bases and 15 bases, with 13 bases remaining between them. Germline V gene sequence: CDR1 SGHRS, CDR2 YFSETQ. CDR3 size: 12 residues. Sequencing input: PBMCs or a T cell subset sorted from them (not recorded which). This sequence originates from an adult woman who had mild COVID-19 (a few samples of this study predate the infection). Cell type and time point are not known. The chain is built from TRBV5-1 and TRBJ1-6, with D perhaps matching TRBD1 (5 bases). Here the CDR3 reads CASSSPGPFLHF. The CDR3 DNA is TGCGCCAGCAGCTCCCCGGGACCTTTCCTCCACTTT.